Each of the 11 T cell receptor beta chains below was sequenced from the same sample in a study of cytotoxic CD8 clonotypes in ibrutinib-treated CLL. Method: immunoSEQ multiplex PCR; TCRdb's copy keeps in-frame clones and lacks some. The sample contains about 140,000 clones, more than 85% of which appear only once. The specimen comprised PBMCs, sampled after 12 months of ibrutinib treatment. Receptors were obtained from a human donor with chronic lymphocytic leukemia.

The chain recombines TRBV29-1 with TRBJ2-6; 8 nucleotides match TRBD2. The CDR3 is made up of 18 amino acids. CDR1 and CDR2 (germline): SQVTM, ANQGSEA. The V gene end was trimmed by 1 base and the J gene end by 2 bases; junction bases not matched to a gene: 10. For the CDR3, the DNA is TGCAGCGTTGAAGTTGCGTGGACTAGCTCTCCTGGGGCCAACGTCCTGACTTTC. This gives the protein CSVEVAWTSSPGANVLTF.

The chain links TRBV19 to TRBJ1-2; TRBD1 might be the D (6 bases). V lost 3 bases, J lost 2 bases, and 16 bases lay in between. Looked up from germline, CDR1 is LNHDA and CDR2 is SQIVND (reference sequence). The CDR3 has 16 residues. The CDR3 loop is CASSIPTGTTNYGYTF. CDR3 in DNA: TGTGCCAGTAGTATTCCTACGGGGACAACAAACTATGGCTACACCTTC.

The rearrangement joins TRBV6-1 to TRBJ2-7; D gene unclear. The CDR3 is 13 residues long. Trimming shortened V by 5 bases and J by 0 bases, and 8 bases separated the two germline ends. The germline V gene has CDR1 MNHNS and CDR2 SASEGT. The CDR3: CASSFGVSYEQYF. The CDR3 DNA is TGTGCCAGCAGTTTTGGGGTCTCCTACGAGCAGTACTTC.

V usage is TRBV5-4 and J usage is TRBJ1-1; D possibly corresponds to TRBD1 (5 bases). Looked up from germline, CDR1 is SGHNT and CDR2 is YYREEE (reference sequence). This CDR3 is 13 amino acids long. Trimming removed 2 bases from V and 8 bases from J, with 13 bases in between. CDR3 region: CASSLNNGGEAFF. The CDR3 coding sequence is TGTGCCAGCAGCTTAAACAACGGGGGGGAAGCTTTCTTT.

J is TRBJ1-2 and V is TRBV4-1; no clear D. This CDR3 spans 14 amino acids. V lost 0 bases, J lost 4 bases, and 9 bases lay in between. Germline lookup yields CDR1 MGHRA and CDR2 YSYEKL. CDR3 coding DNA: TGCGCCAGCAGCCAAGATCCGGGTAGCTATGGCTACACCTTC. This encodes CASSQDPGSYGYTF.

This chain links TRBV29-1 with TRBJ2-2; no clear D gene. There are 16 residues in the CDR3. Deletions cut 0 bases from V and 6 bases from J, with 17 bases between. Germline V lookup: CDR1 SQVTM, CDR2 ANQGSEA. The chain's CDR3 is CSVEEFSQSPAGELFF. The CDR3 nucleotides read TGCAGCGTTGAAGAGTTTTCACAGAGCCCCGCCGGGGAGCTGTTTTTT.

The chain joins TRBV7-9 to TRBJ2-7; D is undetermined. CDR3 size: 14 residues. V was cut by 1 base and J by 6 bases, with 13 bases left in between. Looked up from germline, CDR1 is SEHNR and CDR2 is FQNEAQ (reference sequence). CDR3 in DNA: TGTGCCAGCAGCTTAGGGGGTTGGACGAGCGAGCAGTACTTC. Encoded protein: CASSLGGWTSEQYF.

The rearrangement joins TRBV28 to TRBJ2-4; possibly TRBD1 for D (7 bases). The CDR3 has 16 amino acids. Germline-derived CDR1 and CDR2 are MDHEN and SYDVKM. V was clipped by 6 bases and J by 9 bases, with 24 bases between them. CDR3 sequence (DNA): TGTGCCAGCAGCTCTTCCGGGACAGAGGACGGGGGCATTCAGTACTTC. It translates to CASSSSGTEDGGIQYF.

The DNA of the CDR3 is TGCGCCAGCAGCGCCGGGACTAGCGAATACAATGAGCAGTTCTTC. Translation gives CASSAGTSEYNEQFF. The chain uses TRBV5-1 and TRBJ2-1; TRBD2 matches 10 bases. The CDR3 contains 15 residues. CDR1 is SGHRS and CDR2 is YFSETQ in the germline V gene. V dropped 4 bases and J dropped 4; count of bases not matched to a gene: 5. The full variable domain, completed using reference TRBV5-1 and TRBJ2-1, is KAGVTQTPRYLIKTRGQQVTLSCSPISGHRSVSWYQQTPGQGLQFLFEYFSETQRNKGNFPGRFSGRQFSNSRSEMNVSTLELGDSALYLCASSAGTSEYNEQFFGPGTRLTVL.

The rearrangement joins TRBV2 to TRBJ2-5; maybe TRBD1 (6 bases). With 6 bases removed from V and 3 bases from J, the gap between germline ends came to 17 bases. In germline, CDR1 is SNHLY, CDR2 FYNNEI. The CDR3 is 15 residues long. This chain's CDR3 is CASSTGAGTKETQYF. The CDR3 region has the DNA TGTGCCAGCAGCACTGGGGCCGGGACAAAAGAGACCCAGTACTTC.

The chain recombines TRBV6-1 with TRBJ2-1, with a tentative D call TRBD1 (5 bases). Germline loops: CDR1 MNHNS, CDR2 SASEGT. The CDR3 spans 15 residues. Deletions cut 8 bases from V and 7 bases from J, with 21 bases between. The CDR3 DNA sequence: TGTGCCAGCTGGCAGGGCGTTTATCTCGGTAATGAGCAGTTCTTC. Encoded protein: CASWQGVYLGNEQFF.